This T cell receptor beta chain was sequenced for a study of blood T cell repertoires in COVID-19. Study overall: The United States, Italy and Spain supplied acute and convalescent COVID-19 samples.

A note on this clone: Other DNA sequences of this sample code for an identical CDR3.

The V gene end was trimmed by 5 bases and the J gene end by 2 bases; junction bases not matched to a gene: 8. Germline loops: CDR1 MDHEN, CDR2 SYDVKM. The CDR3 length is 16 residues. Libraries were prepared by immunoSEQ multiplex PCR; TCRdb keeps only in-frame clonotypes and omits some of them. The repertoire holds approximately 450,000 clones, with around 89% as singletons. Material: peripheral blood. The sequence was collected from a woman aged 25 to 45 with acute or convalescent COVID-19. The chain combines TRBV28 with TRBJ1-5; TRBD1 matches at 8 bases. The CDR3 sequence is CASSPRTGMGNQPQHF. Written as DNA, the CDR3 is TGTGCCAGCAGTCCTAGGACAGGGATGGGCAATCAGCCCCAGCATTTT.